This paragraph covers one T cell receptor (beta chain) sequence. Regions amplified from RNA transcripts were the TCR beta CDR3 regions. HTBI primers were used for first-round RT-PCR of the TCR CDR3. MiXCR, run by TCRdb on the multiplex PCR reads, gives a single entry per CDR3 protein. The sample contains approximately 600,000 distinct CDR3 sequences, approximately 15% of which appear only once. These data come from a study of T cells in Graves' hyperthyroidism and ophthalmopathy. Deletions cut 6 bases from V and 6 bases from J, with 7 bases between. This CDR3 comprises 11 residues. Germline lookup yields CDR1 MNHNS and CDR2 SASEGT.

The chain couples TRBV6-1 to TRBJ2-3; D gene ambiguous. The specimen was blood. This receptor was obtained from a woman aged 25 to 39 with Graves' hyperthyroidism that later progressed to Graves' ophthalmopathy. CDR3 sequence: CASRVGDTQYF. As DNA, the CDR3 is TGTGCCAGCAGAGTTGGGGATACGCAGTATTTT.